This is a list of T cell receptor beta chains from one sample in a study of T cell repertoires in cytomegalovirus infection. Their antigens remain unidentified. TCRdb redid the calling of the reads with MiXCR, one entry per CDR3 protein. Of hundreds of thousands of distinct CDR3 sequences in the sample, under 45% were seen once. The sequenced sample was cultured PBMCs, obtained from culture after CMV antigen stimulation. The receptors stem from a human donor in good health (CMV status not recorded). Some clones in this sample may be carry-over from other donors' samples. Both conserved end residues are part of each CDR3. A D gene is named only where the DNA matches it firmly. Part of the rows lack a size; the others show once, few, many or a class for expanded clones.

j_call clone_size v_call d_call cdr3_aa cdr3_nt
TRBJ1-6 - TRBV7-8 - CASSSEGQSSYNSPLHF TGTGCCAGCAGCTCCGAAGGACAGAGCTCCTATAATTCACCCCTCCACTTT
TRBJ1-2 - TRBV29-1 TRBD1 CSVDGRGQGHGYTF TGCAGCGTTGATGGAAGAGGACAGGGCCATGGCTACACCTTC
TRBJ2-2 - TRBV7-8 - CASSPAGLTGELFF TGTGCCAGCAGCCCAGCCGGGCTCACCGGGGAGCTGTTTTTT
TRBJ2-7 - TRBV18 TRBD2 CASSQAGTSGEQYF TGTGCCAGCTCACAGGCCGGGACTAGTGGCGAGCAGTACTTC
TRBJ2-7 - TRBV15 TRBD2 CATSELAGDRSYEQYF TGTGCCACCAGCGAGTTAGCGGGGGATCGTTCCTACGAGCAGTACTTC
TRBJ2-1 - TRBV6-5 TRBD2 CASSRGLRGGSYNEQFF TGTGCCAGCAGTAGGGGTTTGCGCGGGGGCTCCTACAATGAGCAGTTCTTC
TRBJ1-1 - TRBV7-9 TRBD1 CASTIQGRTGNTEAFF TGTGCCAGCACCATTCAGGGTAGGACAGGGAACACTGAAGCTTTCTTT
TRBJ1-5 - TRBV19 TRBD1 CASRKTGGSQPQHF TGTGCCAGTAGGAAAACAGGGGGCAGCCAGCCCCAGCATTTT
TRBJ1-5 few TRBV7-2 - CASSPLGGMDGQPQHF TGTGCCAGCAGCCCCCTAGGGGGGATGGATGGTCAGCCCCAGCATTTT
TRBJ1-5 - TRBV28 TRBD1 CASKGGQSSNQPQHF TGTGCCAGCAAAGGGGGACAGTCTAGCAATCAGCCCCAGCATTTT
TRBJ1-1 - TRBV6-6 TRBD1 CASRGQGGNTEAFF TGTGCCAGCAGGGGACAGGGAGGTAACACTGAAGCTTTCTTT
TRBJ1-2 - TRBV7-9 - CASSLLNYGYTF TGTGCCAGCAGCCTATTAAACTATGGCTACACCTTC
TRBJ2-1 - TRBV10-3 TRBD2 CAISRTSGGVAWQFF TGTGCCATCAGTCGGACTAGCGGGGGGGTGGCGTGGCAGTTCTTC
TRBJ2-7 - TRBV7-2 - CASSPPALPWQYF TGTGCCAGCAGCCCCCCGGCCCTCCCTTGGCAGTACTTC
TRBJ1-5 - TRBV4-1 - CASSQDGQTHQPQHF TGTGCCAGCAGCCAAGACGGACAGACACATCAGCCCCAGCATTTT
TRBJ2-1 - TRBV14 TRBD2 CASSQLISGRADDLYNEQFF TGTGCCAGCAGCCAACTCATTAGCGGGAGGGCCGATGACCTTTACAATGAGCAGTTCTTC
TRBJ2-5 few TRBV7-4 - CASSFSLIQETQYF TGTGCCAGCAGCTTTTCGCTAATCCAAGAGACCCAGTACTTC
TRBJ1-4 - TRBV2 - CASRVSSEKLFF TGTGCCAGCAGGGTGTCCAGTGAAAAACTGTTTTTT
TRBJ2-5 - TRBV6-2/TRBV6-3 - CASSGLSGEGETQYF TGTGCCAGCAGTGGACTCTCAGGGGAAGGAGAGACCCAGTACTTC
TRBJ2-5 - TRBV6-2/TRBV6-3 - CARQLLLFGTKGPTVVNRETQYF TGTGCCAGACAGTTACTCCTGTTCGGGACAAAAGGCCCGACAGTCGTAAACCGAGAGACCCAGTACTTC
TRBJ2-4 - TRBV4-1 TRBD2 CASSVSGDAKNIQCF TGCGCCAGCAGCGTAAGCGGGGACGCCAAAAACATTCAGTGCTTC
TRBJ2-2 - TRBV6-5 - CASSYSRKTNTGELFF TGTGCCAGCAGTTACTCGCGGAAGACGAACACCGGGGAGCTGTTTTTT
TRBJ2-1 - TRBV12-3/TRBV12-4 - CASSFTSSYNEQFF TGTGCCAGCAGTTTTACGAGCTCCTACAATGAGCAGTTCTTC
TRBJ2-2 - TRBV23-1 TRBD1 CASSQSPGGNGELFF TGCGCCAGCAGTCAATCGCCAGGGGGTAACGGGGAGCTGTTTTTT
TRBJ2-1 few TRBV12-3/TRBV12-4 - CASSLALLPGEQFF TGTGCCAGCAGTTTGGCCCTTCTACCCGGGGAGCAGTTCTTC
TRBJ2-5 - TRBV2 - CASSPPAGETQYF TGTGCCAGCAGCCCCCCCGCCGGAGAGACCCAGTACTTC
TRBJ2-7 - TRBV12-3/TRBV12-4 TRBD1 CASSPSRGIYEQYF TGTGCCAGCAGTCCCTCCAGGGGGATCTACGAGCAGTACTTC
TRBJ1-4 - TRBV7-1 TRBD1 CASSTRGPDEKLFF TGTGCCAGCAGCACCAGGGGGCCAGATGAAAAACTGTTTTTT
TRBJ2-1 few TRBV5-4 TRBD2 CASSSRTRAYNEQFF TGTGCCAGCAGCTCCAGGACTAGAGCGTACAATGAGCAGTTCTTC
TRBJ1-1 - TRBV20-1 - CSAFQVLIAEAFF TGCAGTGCTTTCCAAGTCCTAATCGCTGAAGCTTTCTTT
TRBJ2-3 - TRBV6-2/TRBV6-3 TRBD2 CASSPSHGTSGRDTQYF TGTGCCAGCAGCCCTTCCCACGGGACTAGCGGAAGAGATACGCAGTATTTT
TRBJ2-5 few TRBV7-4 - CASRVVGGLQVFQETQYF TGTGCCAGCAGGGTTGTTGGAGGGCTTCAGGTATTTCAAGAGACCCAGTACTTC
TRBJ2-7 - TRBV6-5 TRBD1 CASSNGQGQYF TGTGCCAGCAGTAACGGACAGGGACAGTACTTC
TRBJ2-5 - TRBV20-1 - CSARGPTSGTETQYF TGCAGTGCCCGAGGCCCAACTAGTGGAACGGAGACCCAGTACTTC
TRBJ2-7 - TRBV20-1 - CSARVAPLRYEQYF TGCAGTGCTAGAGTTGCGCCCCTGAGGTACGAGCAGTACTTC
TRBJ1-1 - TRBV6-2/TRBV6-3 - CASRRQKEAFF TGTGCCAGCAGAAGACAGAAAGAAGCTTTCTTT
TRBJ2-3 - TRBV5-3 - CASSLGGSAADTQYF TGTGCCAGCAGCTTGGGAGGTAGCGCGGCAGATACGCAGTATTTT
TRBJ1-3 few TRBV7-2 - CASSSLPGNTIYF TGTGCCAGCAGCTCCTTACCGGGAAACACCATATATTTT
TRBJ1-1 - TRBV7-9 TRBD1 CASSRPDRGRTEAFF TGTGCCAGCAGCCGCCCGGACAGGGGAAGGACTGAAGCTTTCTTT
TRBJ2-7 - TRBV4-2 - CASSQLSDSRHEQYF TGTGCCAGCAGCCAACTATCGGACTCTCGCCACGAGCAGTACTTC
TRBJ2-5 - TRBV7-9 - CASSLEVGVVIEETQYF TGTGCCAGCAGCTTAGAAGTCGGGGTCGTTATCGAAGAGACCCAGTACTTC
TRBJ2-5 - TRBV7-2 - CASSLLTGQETQYF TGTGCCAGCAGCCTGCTGACAGGCCAAGAGACCCAGTACTTC
TRBJ1-1 - TRBV12-3/TRBV12-4 - CASSFRSGRPEAFF TGTGCCAGCAGCTTTCGATCAGGGAGACCTGAAGCTTTCTTT
TRBJ2-1 - TRBV6-2/TRBV6-3 - CASSAPGSEQFF TGTGCCAGCAGTGCTCCTGGGAGTGAGCAGTTCTTC
TRBJ2-1 - TRBV5-1 - CASSDGTKGNEQFF TGCGCCAGCAGCGATGGGACGAAGGGAAATGAGCAGTTCTTC
TRBJ2-1 - TRBV6-2/TRBV6-3 TRBD2 CASSWGGSGRAVSSYNEQFF TGTGCCAGCAGTTGGGGTGGTAGCGGGAGGGCCGTGAGCTCCTACAATGAGCAGTTCTTC
TRBJ1-5 - TRBV10-1 - CATRENQPQHF TGCGCCACCCGAGAAAATCAGCCCCAGCATTTT
TRBJ2-1 - TRBV9 TRBD2 CASSMGGGIYNEQFF TGTGCCAGCAGCATGGGCGGGGGGATCTACAATGAGCAGTTCTTC
TRBJ2-7 - TRBV6-2/TRBV6-3 - CASSPGLAAEQYF TGTGCCAGCAGCCCGGGACTGGCTGCCGAGCAGTACTTC
TRBJ1-2 - TRBV25-1 - CASSEFGAAYGYTF TGTGCCAGCAGTGAATTCGGGGCTGCCTATGGCTACACCTTC
TRBJ1-5 - TRBV6-2/TRBV6-3 - CASSLGRGPTTGRQPQHF TGTGCCAGCAGCCTGGGTAGGGGCCCCACGACCGGGCGTCAGCCCCAGCATTTT